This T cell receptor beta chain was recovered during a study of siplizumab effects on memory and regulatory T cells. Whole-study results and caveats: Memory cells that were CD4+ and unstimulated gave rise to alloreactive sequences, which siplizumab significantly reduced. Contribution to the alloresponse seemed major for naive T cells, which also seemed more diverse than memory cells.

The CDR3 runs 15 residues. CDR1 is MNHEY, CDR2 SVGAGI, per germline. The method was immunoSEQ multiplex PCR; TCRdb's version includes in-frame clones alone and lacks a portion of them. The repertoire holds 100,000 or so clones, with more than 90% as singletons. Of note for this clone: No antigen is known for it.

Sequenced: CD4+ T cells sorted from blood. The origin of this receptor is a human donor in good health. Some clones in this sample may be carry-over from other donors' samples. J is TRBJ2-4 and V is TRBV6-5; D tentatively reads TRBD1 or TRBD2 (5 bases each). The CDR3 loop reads CATTGTFLAKNIQYF. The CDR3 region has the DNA TGTGCAACGACCGGGACCTTTCTAGCCAAAAACATTCAGTACTTC.